The sequence of this T cell receptor beta chain was determined in a study of response to subunit inactivated influenza vaccine (dated by TCRdb to the late 2010s). For context, the study as a whole: Deep quantitative T cell receptor repertoire profiling was used in the study to track responses to a trivalent subunit inactivated influenza vaccine. The research as a whole found: The authors proposed that each seasonal influenza vaccination may bring in only a limited number of new T cells.

This clonotype was counted only a few times. Its cognate antigen has yet to be identified. Base qualities are not at hand, and no much larger clone is one base apart. The time point label, as the study defines it: 45 days after influenza vaccine administration. The library was made by RT-PCR. The run used an Illumina HiSeq 2500. Using fastp trimming at Q25 and MiXCR clonotype assembly, TCRdb reanalyzed the public sequencing data and kept in-frame beta chains. Every distinct CDR3 protein forms one entry, paired with its most common genes and DNA. This sample gives roughly 150,000 distinct CDR3 sequences in total; approximately 11% of them show up just once. Together, the top ten hold 9.5% to 15% of the sample. CDR1 SGHDT and CDR2 YYEEEE were looked up in the germline V gene. The CDR3 sequence holds 13 residues, the cysteine and phenylalanine included. The read is trimmed to its CDR3 DNA, 39 bases read in frame from base 1. V is pared back by 4 bases and J by 4 bases, with 9 bases lying between the germline termini.

The source is a man over 45 who received an inactivated influenza vaccine. Donor details come from another sample of the same person, matched by shared clones. Here the chain combines TRBV5-6 and TRBJ1-3, with no confidently assigned D gene. The specimen was non-naive T cells sorted from PBMCs, collected more than 35 days after vaccination. The cell subset or site label for this specimen denotes: memory T cell fraction. The CDR3 protein: CASSVTGGNTIYF. The sequence in DNA is TGTGCCAGCAGCGTCACCGGCGGAAACACCATATATTTT.